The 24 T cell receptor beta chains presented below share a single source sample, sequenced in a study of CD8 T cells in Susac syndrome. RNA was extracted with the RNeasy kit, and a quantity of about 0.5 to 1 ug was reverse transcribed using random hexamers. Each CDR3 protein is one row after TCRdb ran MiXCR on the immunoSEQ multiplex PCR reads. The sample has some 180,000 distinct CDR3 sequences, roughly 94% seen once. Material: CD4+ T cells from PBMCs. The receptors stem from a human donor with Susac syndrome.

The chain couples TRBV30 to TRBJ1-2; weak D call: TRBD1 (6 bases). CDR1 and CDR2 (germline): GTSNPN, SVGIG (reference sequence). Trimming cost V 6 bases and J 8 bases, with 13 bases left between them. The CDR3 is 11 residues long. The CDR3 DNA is TGTGCCTGTTACAGGGAAGAGGGCTACACCTTC. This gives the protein CACYREEGYTF. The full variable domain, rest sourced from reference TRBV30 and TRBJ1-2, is SQTIHQWPATLVQPVGSPLSLECTVEGTSNPNLYWYRQAAGRGLQLLFYSVGIGQISSEVPQNLSASRPQDRQFILSSKKLLLSDSGFYLCACYREEGYTFGSGTRLTVV.

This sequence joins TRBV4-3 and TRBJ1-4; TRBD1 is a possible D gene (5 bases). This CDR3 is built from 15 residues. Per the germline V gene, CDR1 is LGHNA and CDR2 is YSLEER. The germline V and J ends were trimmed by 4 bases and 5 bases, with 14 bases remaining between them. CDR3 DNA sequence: TGCGCCAGCAGCCCAACTCCGGGGGGGAATGAAAAACTGTTTTTT. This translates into CASSPTPGGNEKLFF.

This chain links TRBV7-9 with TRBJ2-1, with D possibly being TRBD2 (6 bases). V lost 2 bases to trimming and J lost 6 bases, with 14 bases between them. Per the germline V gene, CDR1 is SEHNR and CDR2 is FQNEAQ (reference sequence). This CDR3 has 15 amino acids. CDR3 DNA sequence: TGTGCCAGCAGCTTATCACTAGCTACCCCCAATGAGCAGTTCTTC. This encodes CASSLSLATPNEQFF.

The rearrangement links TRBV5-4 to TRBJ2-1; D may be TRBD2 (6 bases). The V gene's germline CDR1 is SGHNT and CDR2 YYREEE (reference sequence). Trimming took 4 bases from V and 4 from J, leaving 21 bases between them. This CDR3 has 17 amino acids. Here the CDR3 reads CASSGGLEGGIYNEQFF. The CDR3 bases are TGTGCCAGCAGCGGAGGACTGGAGGGCGGGATATACAATGAGCAGTTCTTC.

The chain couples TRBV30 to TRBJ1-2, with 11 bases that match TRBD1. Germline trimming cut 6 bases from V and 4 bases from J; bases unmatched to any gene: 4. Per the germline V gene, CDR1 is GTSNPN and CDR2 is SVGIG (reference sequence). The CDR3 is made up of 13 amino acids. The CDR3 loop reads CACGTGGSYGYTF. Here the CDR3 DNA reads TGTGCCTGCGGGACAGGGGGAAGCTATGGCTACACCTTC.

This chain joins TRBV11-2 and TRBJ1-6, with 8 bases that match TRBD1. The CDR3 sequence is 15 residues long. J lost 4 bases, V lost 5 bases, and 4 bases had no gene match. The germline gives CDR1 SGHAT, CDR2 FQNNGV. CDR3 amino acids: CASSDRGTYNSPLHF. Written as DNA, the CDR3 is TGTGCCAGCAGCGACAGGGGAACATATAATTCACCCCTCCACTTT. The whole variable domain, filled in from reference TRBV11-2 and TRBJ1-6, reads EAGVAQSPRYKIIEKRQSVAFWCNPISGHATLYWYQQILGQGPKLLIQFQNNGVVDDSQLPKDRFSAERLKGVDSTLKIQPAKLEDSAVYLCASSDRGTYNSPLHFGNGTRLTVT.

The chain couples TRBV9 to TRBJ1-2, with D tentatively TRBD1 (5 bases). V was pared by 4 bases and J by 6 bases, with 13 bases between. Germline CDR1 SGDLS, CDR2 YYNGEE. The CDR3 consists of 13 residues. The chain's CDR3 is CASSPRLGDGYTF. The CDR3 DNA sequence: TGTGCCAGCAGCCCCCGCTTGGGGGATGGCTACACCTTC.

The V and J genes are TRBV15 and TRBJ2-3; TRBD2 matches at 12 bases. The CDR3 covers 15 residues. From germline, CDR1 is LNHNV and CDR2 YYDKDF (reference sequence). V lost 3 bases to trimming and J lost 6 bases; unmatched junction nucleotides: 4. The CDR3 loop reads CATSSRLAGVDTQYF. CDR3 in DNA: TGTGCCACCAGCAGCCGACTAGCGGGGGTGGATACGCAGTATTTT.

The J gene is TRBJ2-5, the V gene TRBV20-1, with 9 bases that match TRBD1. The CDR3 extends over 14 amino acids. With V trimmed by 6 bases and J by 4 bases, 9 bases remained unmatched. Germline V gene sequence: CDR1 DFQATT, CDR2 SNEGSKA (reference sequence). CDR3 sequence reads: CSAPRQGVGETQYF. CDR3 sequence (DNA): TGCAGTGCCCCCCGACAGGGGGTGGGAGAGACCCAGTACTTC.

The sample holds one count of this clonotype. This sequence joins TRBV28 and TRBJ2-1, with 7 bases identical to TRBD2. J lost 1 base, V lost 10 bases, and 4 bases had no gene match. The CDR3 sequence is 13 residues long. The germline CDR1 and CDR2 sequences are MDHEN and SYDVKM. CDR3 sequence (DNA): TGTGCCATTCAGGGAGGGTCCTACAATGAGCAGTTCTTC. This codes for CAIQGGSYNEQFF. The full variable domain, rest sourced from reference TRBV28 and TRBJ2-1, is DVKVTQSSRYLVKRTGEKVFLECVQDMDHENMFWYRQDPGLGLRLIYFSYDVKMKEKGDIPEGYSVSREKKERFSLILESASTNQTSMYLCAIQGGSYNEQFFGPGTRLTVL.

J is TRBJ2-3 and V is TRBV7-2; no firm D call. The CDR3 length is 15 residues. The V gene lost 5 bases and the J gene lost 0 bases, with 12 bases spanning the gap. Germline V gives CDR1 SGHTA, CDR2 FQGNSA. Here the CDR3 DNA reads TGTGCCAGCAGCCCGACCTGGCAGAGCACAGATACGCAGTATTTT. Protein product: CASSPTWQSTDTQYF.

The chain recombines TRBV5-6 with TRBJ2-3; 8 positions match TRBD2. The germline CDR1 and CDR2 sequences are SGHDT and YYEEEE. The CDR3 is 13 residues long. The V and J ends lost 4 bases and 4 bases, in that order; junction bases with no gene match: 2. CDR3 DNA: TGTGCCAGCAGCCCGGGGGGGTCAGATACGCAGTATTTT. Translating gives CASSPGGSDTQYF.

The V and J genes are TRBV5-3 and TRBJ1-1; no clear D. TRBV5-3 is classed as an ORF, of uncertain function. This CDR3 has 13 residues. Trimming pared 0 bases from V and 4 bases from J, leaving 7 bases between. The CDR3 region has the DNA TGTGCCAGAAGCTTGGTAGGGCGCACTGAAGCTTTCTTT. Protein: CARSLVGRTEAFF.

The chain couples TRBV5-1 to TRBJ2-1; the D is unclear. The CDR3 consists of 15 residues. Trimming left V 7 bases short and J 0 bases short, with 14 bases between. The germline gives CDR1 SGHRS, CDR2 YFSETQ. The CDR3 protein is CASRVAALSYNEQFF. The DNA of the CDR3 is TGCGCCAGCCGAGTGGCGGCGCTCTCCTACAATGAGCAGTTCTTC.

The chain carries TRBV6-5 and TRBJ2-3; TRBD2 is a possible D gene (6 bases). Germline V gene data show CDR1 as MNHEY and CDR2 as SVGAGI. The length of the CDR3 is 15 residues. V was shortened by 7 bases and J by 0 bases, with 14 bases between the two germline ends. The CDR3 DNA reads TGTGCCAGCAAGGCTCCGGGACTTAGCACAGATACGCAGTATTTT. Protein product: CASKAPGLSTDTQYF.

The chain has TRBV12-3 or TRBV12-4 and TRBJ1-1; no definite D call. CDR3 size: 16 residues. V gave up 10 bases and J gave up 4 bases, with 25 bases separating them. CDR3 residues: CATAPGPISRGTEAFF. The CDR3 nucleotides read TGTGCCACCGCACCCGGCCCGATAAGCCGAGGCACTGAAGCTTTCTTT.

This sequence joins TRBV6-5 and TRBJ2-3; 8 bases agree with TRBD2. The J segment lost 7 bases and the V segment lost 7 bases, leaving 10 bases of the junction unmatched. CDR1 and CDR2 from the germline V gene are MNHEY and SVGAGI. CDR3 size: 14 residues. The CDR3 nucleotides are TGTGCCAGCACCGAGAGCGGGAGTCGAAATACGCAGTATTTT. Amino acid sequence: CASTESGSRNTQYF.

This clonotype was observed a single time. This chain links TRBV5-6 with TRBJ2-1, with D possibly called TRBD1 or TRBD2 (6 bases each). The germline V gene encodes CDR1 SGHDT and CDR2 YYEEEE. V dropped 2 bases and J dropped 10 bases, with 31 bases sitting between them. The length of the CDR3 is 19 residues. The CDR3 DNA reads TGTGCCAGCAGCTTAGCGTCAGGGGTTGGTGCGGTGCGGAGCGGGGAGCAGTTCTTC. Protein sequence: CASSLASGVGAVRSGEQFF.

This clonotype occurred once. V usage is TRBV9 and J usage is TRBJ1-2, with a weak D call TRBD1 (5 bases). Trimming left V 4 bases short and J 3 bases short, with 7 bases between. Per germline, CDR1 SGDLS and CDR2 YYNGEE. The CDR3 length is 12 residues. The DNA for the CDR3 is TGTGCCAGCAGCCGGGACCACTATGGCTACACCTTC. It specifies CASSRDHYGYTF.

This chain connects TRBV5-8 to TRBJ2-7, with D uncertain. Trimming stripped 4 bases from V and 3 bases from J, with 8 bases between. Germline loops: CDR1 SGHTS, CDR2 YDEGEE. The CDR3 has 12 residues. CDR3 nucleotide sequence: TGTGCCAGCAGCCGTGGCTTCTACGAGCAGTACTTC. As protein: CASSRGFYEQYF.

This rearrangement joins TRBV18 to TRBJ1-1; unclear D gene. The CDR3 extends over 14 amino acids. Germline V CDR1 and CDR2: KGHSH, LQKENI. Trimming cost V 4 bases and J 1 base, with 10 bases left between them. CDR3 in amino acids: CASSRVLGNTEAFF. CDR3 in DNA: TGTGCCAGCTCACGGGTACTAGGGAACACTGAAGCTTTCTTT. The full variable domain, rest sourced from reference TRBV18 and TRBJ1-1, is NAGVMQNPRHLVRRRGQEARLRCSPMKGHSHVYWYRQLPEEGLKFMVYLQKENIIDESGMPKERFSAEFPKEGPSILRIQQVVRGDSAAYFCASSRVLGNTEAFFGQGTRLTVV.

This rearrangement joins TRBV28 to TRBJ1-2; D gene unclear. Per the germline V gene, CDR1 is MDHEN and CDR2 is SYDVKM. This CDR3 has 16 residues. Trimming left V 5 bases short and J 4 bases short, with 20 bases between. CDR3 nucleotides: TGTGCCAGCAGTCCCCTGGGCCGGGGTGAGATCTATGGCTACACCTTC. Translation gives CASSPLGRGEIYGYTF.

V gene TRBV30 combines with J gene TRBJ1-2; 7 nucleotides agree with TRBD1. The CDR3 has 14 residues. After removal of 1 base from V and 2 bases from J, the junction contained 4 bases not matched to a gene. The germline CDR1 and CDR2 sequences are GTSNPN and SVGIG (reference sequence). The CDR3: CAWSDGGGNYGYTF. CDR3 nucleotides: TGTGCCTGGAGTGATGGAGGGGGCAACTATGGCTACACCTTC.

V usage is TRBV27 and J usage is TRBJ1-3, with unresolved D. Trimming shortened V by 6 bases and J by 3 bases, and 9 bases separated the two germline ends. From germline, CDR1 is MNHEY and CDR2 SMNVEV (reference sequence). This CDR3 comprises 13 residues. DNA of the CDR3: TGTGCCAGCAGCCCCCGGCTTGGAAACACCATATATTTT. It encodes CASSPRLGNTIYF.